The T cell receptor (beta chain) described here comes from a study of blood T cell repertoires in COVID-19. Background on the study: T cells, B-cell-depleted T cells, or PBMCs provided the cDNA or gDNA that served as material.

The J segment lost 8 bases and the V segment lost 5 bases, leaving 13 bases of the junction unmatched. The CDR3 covers 15 residues. Germline V gene lookup returns CDR1 SGHRS and CDR2 YFSETQ. Methods used by the authors: Reference gene primer amplification in the assay estimated nucleated cell counts. The table came from immunoSEQ multiplex PCR; TCRdb's copy has only in-frame clones and leaves some out. The V and J calls and clone size were taken over from that table, and D and trimming were inferred from the DNA. The profile covers hundreds of thousands of clones, with roughly 87% appearing a single time and under 1.3% taken by the ten largest. Cohorts were based on clinical histories the participants reported.

The receptor was derived from a woman in her 30s who had recovered from COVID-19. The material sequenced was PBMCs or T cells enriched from blood (not recorded which). J is TRBJ2-1 and V is TRBV5-1; 7 nucleotides line up with TRBD2. Here the CDR3 reads CASRVSGDPRDEQFF. The CDR3 DNA reads as TGCGCCAGCAGAGTCAGCGGGGACCCCCGAGATGAGCAGTTCTTC.